A selection of T cell receptor beta chains follows, all from one sample in a study of liver allograft versus peripheral blood T cells. TCRdb re-called the reads through MiXCR, storing one row per CDR3 protein. The sample comprises approximately 10,000 distinct CDR3 sequences, approximately 17% of which are singletons, and roughly 1.1% rests with the top ten. The receptors derive from a human patient who had a liver transplant. Some T cells may be the graft donor's. Both conserved end residues are part of each CDR3. Fields, in order: V gene, J gene, CDR3 protein.

TRBV6-5	TRBJ2-1	CASSYTGGHEQFF
TRBV14	TRBJ2-7	CASSQGMSGLVLEQYF
TRBV13	TRBJ1-4	CASSLRGGEKLFF
TRBV18	TRBJ1-4	CASSPLGQGDEKLFF
TRBV11-2	TRBJ2-7	CASSSLRDYEQYF
TRBV28	TRBJ1-5	CASSLPTGTNQPQHF
TRBV29-1	TRBJ1-2	CSVIRGQGGYTF
TRBV6-1	TRBJ2-3	CASSPQGLGSDTQYF
TRBV19	TRBJ1-1	CASSIAAAPEAFF
TRBV6-2/TRBV6-3	TRBJ2-7	CASSLTGLAGSYEQYF
TRBV6-5	TRBJ1-2	CASSYSKRTGGGVGYTF
TRBV7-9	TRBJ2-2	CASSFGTGRAGELFF
TRBV6-1	TRBJ1-2	CASSADRGSAGYTF
TRBV5-5	TRBJ1-1	CASSPTGRAEAFF
TRBV5-4	TRBJ2-1	CASSWPGAGGSYNEQFF
TRBV6-1	TRBJ2-3	CASSLGPNTDTQYF
TRBV6-6	TRBJ1-5	CASTPDSYQPQHF